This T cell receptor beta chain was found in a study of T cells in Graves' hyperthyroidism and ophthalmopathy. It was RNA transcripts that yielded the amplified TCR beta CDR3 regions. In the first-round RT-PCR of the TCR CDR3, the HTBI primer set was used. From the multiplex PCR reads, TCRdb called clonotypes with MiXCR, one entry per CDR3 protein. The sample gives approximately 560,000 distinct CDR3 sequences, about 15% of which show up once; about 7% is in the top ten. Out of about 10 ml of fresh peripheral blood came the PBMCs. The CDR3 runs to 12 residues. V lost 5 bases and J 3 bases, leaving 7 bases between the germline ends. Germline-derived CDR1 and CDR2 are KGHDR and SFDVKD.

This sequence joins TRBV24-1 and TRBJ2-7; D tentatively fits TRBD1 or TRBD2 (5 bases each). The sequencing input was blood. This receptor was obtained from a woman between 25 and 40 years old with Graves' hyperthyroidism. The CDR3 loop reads CATSGDGYEQYF. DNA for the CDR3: TGTGCCACCAGTGGGGACGGCTACGAGCAGTACTTC.